This is a list of T cell receptor beta chains from one sample in a study of blood T cell repertoires in COVID-19. Sequenced by immunoSEQ multiplex PCR; TCRdb stores in-frame clones only, minus some. The sample records approximately 200,000 clones, around nine tenths being singletons. The sample taken for sequencing was PBMCs or T cells enriched from blood (not recorded which). These receptors all stem from a man aged 25-45 years who had recovered from COVID-19. Each CDR3 is given with its conserved first and last residue. D genes are given only for firm matches. Size is stated for part of the rows, as once, few or many counts, or as a class when the clone is expanded.

V gene	D gene	clone size	J gene	CDR3 protein	CDR3 DNA
TRBV3-1/TRBV3-2	-	-	TRBJ1-5	CASSQGQDQPQHF	TGTGCCAGCAGCCAGGGGCAAGATCAGCCCCAGCATTTT
TRBV5-1	TRBD1	-	TRBJ2-7	CASSLDPSGQGVFEQYF	TGCGCCAGCAGCTTGGACCCCTCGGGACAGGGGGTGTTCGAGCAGTACTTC
TRBV6-5	-	once	TRBJ1-1	CASSRPGRMNTEAFF	TGTGCCAGCAGTCGACCGGGGAGAATGAACACTGAAGCTTTCTTT
TRBV6-5	-	once	TRBJ2-7	CAITESLSSYEQYF	TGTGCCATCACGGAGTCATTGAGCTCCTACGAGCAGTACTTC
TRBV4-1	-	-	TRBJ1-2	CASSQEPAPRSYGYTF	TGCGCCAGCAGCCAAGAACCGGCCCCGCGGAGCTATGGCTACACCTTC
TRBV7-9	-	-	TRBJ1-6	CASSLLDRYSPLHF	TGTGCCAGCAGCTTACTCGACAGGTATTCACCCCTCCACTTT
TRBV4-3	TRBD1	-	TRBJ2-7	CASSQELTGAKAEQYF	TGCGCCAGCAGCCAAGAGTTGACAGGGGCCAAGGCCGAGCAGTACTTC
TRBV2	TRBD1	-	TRBJ1-3	CASSGQGDTIYF	TGTGCCAGCAGTGGACAGGGGGACACCATATATTTT
TRBV11-3	-	-	TRBJ2-7	CASSSLGEGSEQYF	TGTGCCAGCAGCTCCCTTGGTGAGGGTTCCGAGCAGTACTTC
TRBV12-3/TRBV12-4	-	-	TRBJ2-7	CASSKDSEQYF	TGTGCCAGCAGTAAGGACAGCGAGCAGTACTTC
TRBV18	TRBD1	-	TRBJ1-2	CASSPRGLGGYTF	TGTGCCAGCTCCCCCAGGGGGCTGGGAGGCTACACCTTC
TRBV25-1	TRBD1	-	TRBJ1-3	CASTGTEPGNTIYF	TGTGCCAGCACTGGGACAGAACCTGGAAACACCATATATTTT
TRBV24-1	TRBD2	-	TRBJ2-1	CATGEGSGRYEQFF	TGTGCCACCGGAGAAGGTAGCGGGAGATATGAGCAGTTCTTC
TRBV5-8	-	-	TRBJ1-1	CASSFGNTEAFF	TGTGCCAGCAGCTTCGGGAACACTGAAGCTTTCTTT